The text below deals with one T cell receptor beta chain. Per germline, CDR1 MNHEY and CDR2 SVGEGT. V was cut by 5 bases and J by 9 bases, with 14 bases left in between. This CDR3 is built from 13 residues. The entry originates in a study of blood T cell repertoires in COVID-19. Recruitment covered about 25 US areas and drew participants whose ages spanned roughly 18 to 90 years. Profiling relied on immunoSEQ multiplex PCR, and the TCRdb table lists in-frame clones only, not all of them. Of around 500,000 clones in the sample, roughly 90% are singletons; the top ten hold 1.5% to 2%. The receptor's source is a woman aged 35 to 49 who had recovered from COVID-19. The chain has TRBV6-2 or TRBV6-3 and TRBJ1-5, with D possibly TRBD1 on 5 matching bases. Sequencing was done on a sample of PBMCs or T cells enriched from blood (not recorded which). The chain's CDR3 is CASSPTEVLPQHF. CDR3 bases: TGTGCCAGCAGTCCGACAGAGGTTCTGCCCCAGCATTTT.